A selection of T cell receptor beta chains follows, all from one sample in a study of T-cell memory formation after mild COVID-19. TCRdb processed the 5' RACE reads anew with MiXCR; each CDR3 protein has one entry. The sample lists fewer than 450,000 distinct CDR3 sequences, 20% to 25% occurring once. Material: PBMCs or a T cell subset sorted from them (not recorded which). All receptors derive from an adult woman who had mild COVID-19 (a few samples of this study predate the infection). Cell type and time point are not known. Each CDR3 is given with its conserved first and last residue. The D gene is left open where the match is weak. Size is stated for part of the rows, as once, few or many counts, or as a class when the clone is expanded.

d_gene | j_gene | abundance | v_gene | CDR3nt | CDR3aa
TRBD1 | TRBJ1-2 | few | TRBV24-1 | TGTGCCACCAGTGATTCCCTATACGAGACAGGGGCCTATGGCTACACCTTC | CATSDSLYETGAYGYTF
. | TRBJ2-1 | many | TRBV5-1 | TGCGCCAGCAGCTTGGTAGGGGACTCCTACAATGAGCAGTTCTTC | CASSLVGDSYNEQFF
TRBD1 | TRBJ1-5 | . | TRBV12-3/TRBV12-4 | TGTGCCAGCAGTTGGGACAGGGAGGGAAATCAGCCCCAGCATTTT | CASSWDREGNQPQHF
. | TRBJ1-1 | . | TRBV15 | TGTGCCACCAGCAGAGATCGAAAGGCTGAAGCTTTCTTT | CATSRDRKAEAFF
TRBD2 | TRBJ2-7 | . | TRBV5-1 | TGCGCCAGCAGCCAATTGGCGGGGGGTTACGAGCAGTACTTC | CASSQLAGGYEQYF
. | TRBJ2-1 | . | TRBV6-2/TRBV6-3 | TGTGCCAGCAAGGAGACAAGCTCCTACAATGAGCAGTTCTTC | CASKETSSYNEQFF
TRBD1 | TRBJ2-1 | . | TRBV27 | TGTGCCAGCAGTCCCGACAGGGTTGGGTACAATGAGCAGTTCTTC | CASSPDRVGYNEQFF
. | TRBJ2-3 | few | TRBV20-1 | TGCAGTGCCCAAAGTGGCAGATTCATCACAGATACGCAGTATTTT | CSAQSGRFITDTQYF
. | TRBJ2-5 | few | TRBV12-3/TRBV12-4 | TGTGCCAGCAGAAACAGGGAAGAGACCCAGTACTTC | CASRNREETQYF
TRBD1 | TRBJ2-1 | few | TRBV5-4 | TGTGCCAGCAGCTTGCCCCTCGTCAGGGGGTTGTTCTTC | CASSLPLVRGLFF
. | TRBJ2-7 | many | TRBV5-1 | TGCGCCAGCAGCAACACGGGAAACCCCTACGAGCAGTACTTC | CASSNTGNPYEQYF
TRBD2 | TRBJ2-7 | few | TRBV7-2 | TGTGCCAGCAGCTTAGGACTAGCGGGGGGACAGGCCAACGAGCAGTACTTC | CASSLGLAGGQANEQYF